A selection of T cell receptor beta chains follows, all from one sample in a study of tumor and adjacent non-tumor tissue in lung cancer. TCRdb fed the multiplex PCR reads into MiXCR, producing one record per CDR3 protein. The repertoire holds around 140,000 distinct CDR3 sequences, with roughly 70% as singletons. Material: lung tumor tissue. The receptors were sampled from a man aged 60-69 years with small cell lung cancer. CDR3s include the opening cysteine and the closing phenylalanine or tryptophan. D genes are given only for firm matches. Clone sizes are given selectively: once, few, many, or a class where the clone is expanded.

J gene: TRBJ1-1
V gene: TRBV6-1
clone size: -
D gene: -
CDR3 protein: CVSSGPQNTEAFF
CDR3 DNA: TGTGTCAGCAGCGGACCGCAGAACACTGAAGCTTTCTTT

J gene: TRBJ2-4
V gene: TRBV6-2/TRBV6-3
clone size: few
D gene: TRBD1
CDR3 protein: CASSPLIGQGFVQYF
CDR3 DNA: TGTGCCAGCAGTCCCCTCATCGGACAGGGATTTGTTCAGTACTTC

J gene: TRBJ1-5
V gene: TRBV4-1
clone size: few
D gene: -
CDR3 protein: CASSQEGGRSNQPQHF
CDR3 DNA: TGCGCCAGCAGCCAAGAAGGAGGCCGGAGCAATCAGCCCCAGCATTTT

J gene: TRBJ2-5
V gene: TRBV6-5
clone size: -
D gene: -
CDR3 protein: CASRPQGGVQYF
CDR3 DNA: TGTGCCAGCAGACCACAGGGTGGTGTCCAGTACTTC

J gene: TRBJ1-1
V gene: TRBV12-3/TRBV12-4
clone size: few
D gene: -
CDR3 protein: CITTGQMNTEAFF
CDR3 DNA: TGTATCACAACCGGGCAGATGAACACTGAAGCTTTCTTT

J gene: TRBJ2-3
V gene: TRBV30
clone size: -
D gene: -
CDR3 protein: CAWSLGGSGDTQYF
CDR3 DNA: TGTGCCTGGAGTCTAGGGGGTTCAGGAGATACGCAGTATTTT

J gene: TRBJ2-3
V gene: TRBV11-1
clone size: -
D gene: -
CDR3 protein: CASSLWRGTDTQYF
CDR3 DNA: TGTGCCAGCAGCTTGTGGAGGGGGACAGATACGCAGTATTTT

J gene: TRBJ2-1
V gene: TRBV20-1
clone size: few
D gene: TRBD2
CDR3 protein: CSAPWPGLAGEQFF
CDR3 DNA: TGCAGTGCTCCCTGGCCGGGACTAGCGGGAGAGCAGTTCTTC

J gene: TRBJ2-7
V gene: TRBV6-1
clone size: -
D gene: -
CDR3 protein: CASISKGREYEQYF
CDR3 DNA: TGTGCCAGCATCTCCAAGGGGCGGGAATACGAACAGTACTTC

J gene: TRBJ2-1
V gene: TRBV6-1
clone size: -
D gene: TRBD2
CDR3 protein: CASCEDPGGLNEQFF
CDR3 DNA: TGTGCCAGCTGTGAAGATCCGGGAGGGTTGAATGAGCAGTTCTTC

J gene: TRBJ2-7
V gene: TRBV6-5
clone size: -
D gene: -
CDR3 protein: CASSYMGPRDEQYF
CDR3 DNA: TGTGCCAGCAGTTACATGGGTCCCCGGGACGAGCAGTACTTC